This TCR beta chain comes out of a study of naive and memory T cell subsets. An equimolar mix of two oligonucleotides served as the beta constant-region primer for TRBC1 and TRBC2. TCRdb redid the calling of the UMI-ligation and nested PCR reads with MiXCR, one entry per CDR3 protein. The table lists 25,000 to 30,000 distinct CDR3 sequences, 9.5% to 12% of them singletons. The CDR3 loop spans 11 amino acids. V was shortened by 5 bases and J by 7 bases, with 11 bases between the two germline ends. Germline lookup yields CDR1 SQVTM and CDR2 ANQGSEA. By share, this clonotype ranks as large. The target antigen is unknown. Study outcomes and limitations: The power law exponent of TCR abundance differed between naive and memory cells.

Sequencing was performed on effector memory CD4+ T cells from blood. Described subset: effector memory, CD45RA- CD27-. The rearrangement joins TRBV29-1 to TRBJ2-5, with D unresolved. The TCR was taken from a human donor in good health. The CDR3 spells CSVRIILTQYF. As DNA, the CDR3 is TGCAGCGTTCGGATCATCCTGACCCAGTACTTC.